The rows below give T cell receptor beta chains drawn from one sample of a study of T cells in Graves' hyperthyroidism and ophthalmopathy. Each CDR3 protein is one row after TCRdb ran MiXCR on the multiplex PCR reads. There are approximately 700,000 distinct CDR3 sequences in the sample; about 15% occur only once, and approximately 8% lies in the top ten. Sequencing was performed on blood. These receptors were collected from a man younger than 30 with Graves' hyperthyroidism. The CDR3 runs from the conserved cysteine through the conserved F or W. A D gene is named only where the DNA matches it firmly. The listing skips clone size in some rows; elsewhere it reads once, few, many or a size class.

many	TRBV3-1	TRBJ1-4	.	13	CATGRAANEKLFF	TGTGCCACCGGACGGGCCGCTAATGAAAAACTGTTTTTT
.	TRBV20-1	TRBJ2-5	TRBD2	14	CSARVSGSQETQYF	TGCAGTGCTAGAGTTAGCGGGAGCCAAGAGACCCAGTACTTC
.	TRBV27	TRBJ1-2	.	13	CASSLASRRGYTF	TGTGCCAGCAGTTTGGCCTCCCGCCGTGGCTACACCTTC
many	TRBV29-1	TRBJ1-5	TRBD1	13	CSAQGDLNQPQHF	TGCAGCGCCCAGGGGGATCTCAATCAGCCCCAGCATTTT
.	TRBV19	TRBJ2-7	TRBD1	13	CASGTQGTYEQYF	TGTGCCAGCGGGACACAGGGGACCTACGAGCAGTACTTC
few	TRBV10-1	TRBJ1-2	TRBD1	13	CASSEYRGYGYTF	TGCGCCAGCAGTGAATACAGGGGCTATGGCTACACCTTC
.	TRBV30	TRBJ1-6	.	11	CAWSVGSPLHF	TGTGCCTGGAGTGTTGGGTCACCCCTCCACTTT
.	TRBV6-2/TRBV6-3	TRBJ2-7	TRBD2	14	CASSYLSGAYEQYF	TGTGCCAGCAGTTATCTCAGCGGGGCCTACGAGCAGTACTTC
many	TRBV7-6	TRBJ2-3	TRBD2	15	CASTPGLADTDTQYF	TGTGCCAGCACACCGGGACTAGCAGACACAGATACGCAGTATTTT
few	TRBV27	TRBJ2-1	TRBD2	14	CASTSGSSYNEQFF	TGTGCCAGCACTAGCGGGAGCTCCTACAATGAGCAGTTCTTC
few	TRBV3-1	TRBJ2-4	.	13	CASSQGAKNIQYF	TGTGCCAGCAGTCAGGGGGCCAAAAACATTCAGTACTTC
.	TRBV13	TRBJ2-7	.	14	CASSFDRLMDEQYF	TGTGCCAGCAGCTTTGACCGACTCATGGACGAGCAGTACTTC
few	TRBV3-1	TRBJ2-1	TRBD1	16	CASSQPYRGPYNEQFF	TGTGCCAGCAGCCAGCCATACAGGGGGCCCTACAATGAGCAGTTCTTC
few	TRBV10-3	TRBJ2-7	.	14	CAISESRGPNEQYF	TGTGCCATCAGTGAGTCTAGGGGCCCCAACGAGCAGTACTTC
many	TRBV2	TRBJ2-7	.	13	CASRSQTPYEQYF	TGTGCCAGCAGAAGTCAGACACCCTACGAGCAGTACTTC
.	TRBV5-6	TRBJ2-7	TRBD2	15	CASSLAGTSGDEQYF	TGTGCCAGCAGCTTGGCGGGGACTAGCGGGGACGAGCAGTACTTC
many	TRBV6-1	TRBJ1-1	.	16	CASSDSGALGSTEAFF	TGTGCCAGCAGTGATTCGGGGGCACTCGGGAGCACTGAAGCTTTCTTT
few	TRBV10-3	TRBJ2-7	.	15	CAISGTGGRVYEQYF	TGTGCCATCAGTGGGACAGGCGGGAGAGTGTACGAGCAGTACTTC
many	TRBV30	TRBJ1-5	TRBD1	14	CAWSAGQGNQPQHF	TGTGCCTGGAGTGCCGGACAGGGGAATCAGCCCCAGCATTTT
.	TRBV20-1	TRBJ2-1	.	15	CSAPERTDSYNEQFF	TGCAGTGCTCCTGAGCGGACGGACTCCTACAATGAGCAGTTCTTC
few	TRBV28	TRBJ1-1	.	14	CASSSLDRGPEAFF	TGTGCCAGCAGCTCCTTGGACCGAGGACCTGAAGCTTTCTTT
.	TRBV2	TRBJ1-1	TRBD1	13	CASLLTGDTGAFF	TGTGCCAGCCTCCTAACAGGGGACACTGGAGCTTTCTTT
.	TRBV2	TRBJ2-4	.	13	CASSPGMTNIQYF	TGTGCCAGCAGTCCCGGGATGACTAACATTCAGTACTTC
few	TRBV4-1	TRBJ2-7	.	15	CASSQEHRVHYEQYF	TGCGCCAGCAGCCAAGAACACAGGGTCCACTACGAGCAGTACTTC
many	TRBV2	TRBJ2-6	.	17	CASIGEGGGSGANVLTF	TGTGCCAGCATAGGGGAAGGTGGAGGCTCTGGGGCCAACGTCCTGACTTTC
many	TRBV3-1	TRBJ2-3	.	13	CASSQTRDGTQYF	TGTGCCAGCAGCCAGACGAGGGACGGTACGCAGTATTTT
.	TRBV4-2	TRBJ2-1	TRBD2	16	CASSQALAGVGDEQFF	TGTGCCAGCAGCCAAGCCCTAGCGGGAGTCGGCGATGAGCAGTTCTTC
many	TRBV30	TRBJ1-2	.	14	CAWVPLDRWAGYTF	TGTGCCTGGGTCCCTTTAGACAGGTGGGCCGGCTACACCTTC
.	TRBV15	TRBJ2-1	TRBD2	16	CATSRLLAASYNEQFF	TGTGCCACCAGCAGGCTCCTAGCGGCCTCCTACAATGAGCAGTTCTTC
many	TRBV20-1	TRBJ2-7	TRBD1	15	CSASGRDRGLYEQYF	TGCAGTGCTAGTGGCCGGGACAGGGGGCTCTACGAGCAGTACTTC
.	TRBV20-1	TRBJ1-1	.	14	CSASSGAQNTEAFF	TGCAGTGCTAGCTCTGGGGCTCAGAACACTGAAGCTTTCTTT
.	TRBV20-1	TRBJ2-1	.	17	CSARSPPRSKAYNEQFF	TGCAGTGCTAGATCCCCCCCGAGGTCTAAGGCCTACAATGAGCAGTTCTTC
few	TRBV2	TRBJ2-5	TRBD1	14	CASRHRGLQETQYF	TGTGCCAGCAGGCACAGGGGGCTACAAGAGACCCAGTACTTC
many	TRBV12-3/TRBV12-4	TRBJ2-7	TRBD2	15	CASSSRLAGENEQYF	TGTGCCAGCAGTTCTAGACTAGCGGGAGAGAACGAGCAGTACTTC
many	TRBV5-1	TRBJ1-1	.	16	CASSLDRTLPNTEAFF	TGCGCCAGCAGCTTGGATAGGACACTTCCGAACACTGAAGCTTTCTTT
.	TRBV9	TRBJ1-6	.	18	CASSSRGSFGLTNSPLHF	TGTGCCAGCAGCTCCCGAGGGAGTTTTGGGCTAACGAATTCACCCCTCCACTTT
many	TRBV30	TRBJ1-3	.	16	CAWSPQEDSSGNTIYF	TGTGCCTGGAGCCCCCAGGAGGACAGCTCTGGAAACACCATATATTTT